This TCR beta chain came from a study of blood T cell repertoires in COVID-19. Study-level background: The United States, Italy and Spain supplied acute and convalescent COVID-19 samples. The analysed material was cDNA or gDNA that came from T cells, B-cell-depleted T cells, or PBMCs.

As originally analysed: From reference gene primer amplification, estimates of nucleated cell counts were derived. Some clones are missing from TCRdb's copy, which holds only in-frame ones; the method was immunoSEQ multiplex PCR. The V and J calls and clone size come from that table; D and trimming were worked out from the DNA. The sample yields 57,000 or so clones, approximately 79% seen once. Germline V gene data show CDR1 as LGHDT and CDR2 as YNNKEL (reference sequence). V was trimmed by 4 bases and J by 1 base, leaving 17 bases between them. The CDR3 contains 17 residues. The receptor was isolated from a woman older than 75 with active or convalescent COVID-19. The chain has TRBV3-1 (or the pseudogene TRBV3-2) and TRBJ1-5, with TRBD1 as a possible D gene (5 bases). The sample was peripheral blood. Here the CDR3 DNA reads TGTGCCAGCAGCCCCGGGGGTGGACGACGGAGCAATCAGCCCCAGCATTTT. Protein: CASSPGGGRRSNQPQHF.